Below, 17 T cell receptor beta chains from the same sample are listed, as sequenced in a study of CXCR3-negative and CXCR3-positive naive CD8 T cells. These receptors are not linked to any known antigen. Overall study findings and caveats: In CXCR3-positive naive cells, the TRB CDR3s were more hydrophobic than in CXCR3-negative naive cells.

Through 5' RACE with UMI labels, the TRB cDNA libraries were prepared. From its re-call of the 5' RACE reads, TCRdb lists each CDR3 protein once, without DNA. The listing records 50,000 or so distinct CDR3 sequences. The sequenced sample was naive CXCR3+ CD8+ T cells from blood. Subset indicated: CD45RO-CCR7+CD27+CD95- naive CD8+ T cells expressing CXCR3 (TNR3+). The receptors stem from a human donor in good health. Some clones in this sample may be carry-over from other donors' samples.

The CDR3 protein is CTSSPRYSGNTIYF. The chain has TRBV1 and TRBJ1-3. TRBV1 is termed a pseudogene. The CDR3 has 14 amino acids.

CDR3 residues: CASSSQGTVYEQYF. The rearrangement links TRBV7-2 to TRBJ2-7; the TCRdb call, TRBD1, lacks DNA for checking. Per germline, CDR1 SGHTA and CDR2 FQGNSA. The CDR3 is 14 residues long.

The chain combines TRBV28 with TRBJ2-1. From germline, CDR1 is MDHEN and CDR2 SYDVKM. The CDR3 is 14 amino acids. CDR3 sequence: CASSFVSSYNEQFF. Drawing the rest from reference TRBV28 and TRBJ2-1, the complete variable domain is DVKVTQSSRYLVKRTGEKVFLECVQDMDHENMFWYRQDPGLGLRLIYFSYDVKMKEKGDIPEGYSVSREKKERFSLILESASTNQTSMYLCASSFVSSYNEQFFGPGTRLTVL.

The gene calls are TRBV10-2 and TRBJ2-7. The CDR3 length is 13 residues. Per germline, CDR1 WSHSY and CDR2 SAAADI. This chain's CDR3 is CASYGTENYEQYF.

This chain connects TRBV20-1 to TRBJ1-5; checking the TCRdb D call of TRBD1 is not possible without DNA. CDR1 is DFQATT, CDR2 SNEGSKA, per germline (reference sequence). The CDR3 length is 16 residues. CDR3 sequence reads: CSASGIRGDQNQPQHF.

The CDR3 loop is CASSSGRGYDYGYTF. The chain recombines TRBV7-2 with TRBJ1-2; the D gene TCRdb calls, TRBD1, cannot be checked with no DNA. Germline assignment: CDR1 SGHTA and CDR2 FQGNSA. CDR3 length: 15 residues.

The V gene is TRBV6-2 or TRBV6-3, the J gene TRBJ2-7. CDR3 length equals 12 residues. Germline V lookup: CDR1 MNHEY, CDR2 SVGEGT. The CDR3 here is CASSYNTYEQYF.

J is TRBJ1-2 and V is TRBV2. The CDR3 extends over 12 amino acids. From germline, CDR1 is SNHLY and CDR2 FYNNEI. CDR3: CASIDGVYGYTF.

The chain's CDR3 is CASSLSGPTYYEQYF. The chain recombines TRBV27 with TRBJ2-7; TCRdb gives TRBD2 as the D gene, but with no DNA this cannot be confirmed. The length of the CDR3 is 15 residues. CDR1 and CDR2 (germline): MNHEY, SMNVEV (reference sequence).

The chain links TRBV3-1 to TRBJ1-2; with no DNA, the TCRdb D assignment of TRBD1 cannot be verified. CDR3 length equals 13 residues. From germline, CDR1 is LGHDT and CDR2 YNNKEL (reference sequence). The CDR3 region is CASSEGFDYGYTF.

This chain uses TRBV12-3 or TRBV12-4 with TRBJ2-2; TCRdb names TRBD1, which stays unverified in the absence of DNA. This CDR3 is built from 12 residues. The CDR3 loop reads CASSLRGGELFF.

The genes are TRBV11-2 and TRBJ2-7; TCRdb's D call of TRBD1 is untestable without DNA. Germline V lookup: CDR1 SGHAT, CDR2 FQNNGV. The CDR3 sequence is 16 residues long. Here the CDR3 reads CASSLDSGARTYEQYF.

CDR3 protein: CASSLPRDRTTYEQYF. The rearrangement links TRBV7-9 to TRBJ2-7; there is no DNA to check the TCRdb D call of TRBD1. The CDR3 has 16 amino acids. Germline V gene data show CDR1 as SEHNR and CDR2 as FQNEAQ (reference sequence).

This chain links TRBV7-8 with TRBJ1-2; the D call of TRBD1 rests on TCRdb alone, since no DNA is present to check it. Germline CDR1 and CDR2: SGHVS and FQNEAQ. This CDR3 spans 20 amino acids. CDR3 residues: CASSPLRNSGQGGSNYGYTF.

V is TRBV7-9 and J is TRBJ1-1. From germline, CDR1 is SEHNR and CDR2 FQNEAQ (reference sequence). The CDR3 totals 13 residues. The CDR3 reads CASSLGEYSEAFF.

The V and J genes are TRBV4-2 and TRBJ2-7. This CDR3 spans 15 amino acids. Germline values: CDR1 LGHNA, CDR2 YNFKEQ. The CDR3: CASSQDKTGPYEQYF.

The CDR3 loop is CATPISGANVLTF. V usage is TRBV19 and J usage is TRBJ2-6. The CDR3 runs to 13 residues. Looked up from germline, CDR1 is LNHDA and CDR2 is SQIVND (reference sequence).